This T cell receptor (beta chain) originates from a study of PD-1 blockade in classical Hodgkin lymphoma. Points on this clone: No antigen is known for it.

The time point denotes: cycle 4 day 1 (C4D1), after about 6 weeks of nivolumab. Patients all relapsed after autologous stem cell transplantation, and there was variation in brentuximab vedotin exposure. Study-wide results and caveats: Diversity similar to that of newly diagnosed patients was seen at baseline in complete responders. It was CD4+ TCR diversity, not CD8+, that rose significantly by C4D1. Patients who initiated nivolumab within 1 year of ASCT were excluded.

V shed 6 bases and J shed 2 bases, with 11 bases lying between them. Germline V lookup: CDR1 SGDLS, CDR2 YYNGEE. This CDR3 contains 14 residues. Libraries were prepared by immunoSEQ multiplex PCR; TCRdb keeps only in-frame clonotypes and omits some of them. Among tens of thousands of clones listed, roughly nine tenths were seen once. This specimen consisted of peripheral blood mononuclear cells (PBMCs), obtained before the fourth cycle of nivolumab. This sequence was found in a human donor with classical Hodgkin lymphoma. V gene TRBV9 combines with J gene TRBJ2-2, with D hard to call. The CDR3 coding sequence is TGTGCCAGCAATCGAGTAGCTAACACCGGGGAGCTGTTTTTT. Its protein is CASNRVANTGELFF.